This TCR beta chain was captured by sequencing in a study of STAT5B mutations in CD4+ large granular lymphocyte leukemia. The study, taken as a whole, reports: No patients shared main leukemic clonotypes, though 20% to 25% appeared at low frequency elsewhere.

The length of the CDR3 is 14 residues. CDR1 SGHNT and CDR2 YYREEE come from the germline V gene (reference sequence). The V and J ends lost 4 bases and 5 bases, in that order; junction bases with no gene match: 6. The method was immunoSEQ multiplex PCR; TCRdb's version includes in-frame clones alone and lacks a portion of them. The sample lists tens of thousands of clones; about four fifths were seen once. Points on this clone: Its antigen is unknown.

This chain uses TRBV5-4 with TRBJ2-5; 9 bases are a match to TRBD1. The sequence was collected from a human donor in good health. Sequenced material: CD4+ T cells from blood buffy coats. The CDR3 here is CASSMGQGGETQYF. CDR3 in DNA: TGTGCCAGCAGCATGGGACAGGGTGGGGAGACCCAGTACTTC.